Listed below are T cell receptor beta chains from one sample, sequenced in a study of T cells after yellow fever vaccination. A single record per CDR3 protein comes from TCRdb applying MiXCR to the 5' RACE reads. The data contain roughly 11,000 distinct CDR3 sequences, about 6.1% of them singletons. Specimen: PBMCs, either bulk or a sorted T-cell subset (CD4+, CD8+, memory, or dextramer-sorted; not recorded which), collected on the day of the yellow fever booster vaccination. The origin of the receptors is a man aged 30 to 39 who received the YFV17D yellow fever vaccine. The CDR3 runs from the conserved cysteine through the conserved F or W. Each record gives: D gene, J gene, V gene, clone size, CDR3 DNA, CDR3 protein. A D gene is named only where the DNA matches it firmly. Clone sizes are shown as once, few, many or a size class.

d_gene: TRBD2
j_gene: TRBJ2-1
v_gene: TRBV4-3
abundance: many
CDR3nt: TGCGCCAGCAGCCTGACTAGCGGGGGTGGGCGGGAGCAGTTCTTC
CDR3aa: CASSLTSGGGREQFF

d_gene: NA
j_gene: TRBJ2-3
v_gene: TRBV19
abundance: medium-sized
CDR3nt: TGTGCCAGCCTGGGACAAAGCACAGATACGCAGTATTTT
CDR3aa: CASLGQSTDTQYF

d_gene: NA
j_gene: TRBJ2-3
v_gene: TRBV3-1
abundance: many
CDR3nt: TGTGCCAGCAGCCAACAGGGACGGACTAGCACAGATACGCAGTATTTT
CDR3aa: CASSQQGRTSTDTQYF

d_gene: TRBD2
j_gene: TRBJ2-7
v_gene: TRBV6-5
abundance: many
CDR3nt: TGTGCCAGCAGTTGGGGACTAGGGGTCTACGAGCAGTACTTC
CDR3aa: CASSWGLGVYEQYF

d_gene: TRBD2
j_gene: TRBJ2-3
v_gene: TRBV20-1
abundance: many
CDR3nt: TGCAGTGCTGGAGTTAGCGGGCCCAGCACAGATACGCAGTATTTT
CDR3aa: CSAGVSGPSTDTQYF

d_gene: NA
j_gene: TRBJ2-1
v_gene: TRBV6-5
abundance: many
CDR3nt: TGTGCCAGCAGTTACTATGGCGGGTGGCAGTTCTTC
CDR3aa: CASSYYGGWQFF

d_gene: NA
j_gene: TRBJ2-7
v_gene: TRBV10-3
abundance: medium-sized
CDR3nt: TGTGCCATCAGTGAGTCGACTCGGACTGGCGAGCAGTACTTC
CDR3aa: CAISESTRTGEQYF

d_gene: TRBD1
j_gene: TRBJ2-3
v_gene: TRBV5-1
abundance: many
CDR3nt: TGCGCCAGCAGTGGGGACAGTTTTGGAGATACGCAGTATTTT
CDR3aa: CASSGDSFGDTQYF

d_gene: TRBD1
j_gene: TRBJ1-6
v_gene: TRBV3-1
abundance: many
CDR3nt: TGTGCCAGCAGCCAGTTACAGGGGAGTTCACCCCTCCACTTT
CDR3aa: CASSQLQGSSPLHF

d_gene: NA
j_gene: TRBJ2-7
v_gene: TRBV6-5
abundance: many
CDR3nt: TGTGCCAGCAGTTACGGAGGGTGGGGGAGTTTCTACGAGCAGTACTTC
CDR3aa: CASSYGGWGSFYEQYF

d_gene: TRBD2
j_gene: TRBJ2-7
v_gene: TRBV5-1
abundance: medium-sized
CDR3nt: TGCGCCAGCAGCCCTGTAGCGGGAGGGCAGAACGAGCAGTACTTC
CDR3aa: CASSPVAGGQNEQYF

d_gene: NA
j_gene: TRBJ1-1
v_gene: TRBV2
abundance: many
CDR3nt: TGTGCCAGCAGTATGATTCAGCCTGAAGCTTTCTTT
CDR3aa: CASSMIQPEAFF

d_gene: NA
j_gene: TRBJ2-7
v_gene: TRBV12-3/TRBV12-4
abundance: medium-sized
CDR3nt: TGTGCCAGCAGTTTAAGTCTAGCGTATAATTACGAGCAGTACTTC
CDR3aa: CASSLSLAYNYEQYF

d_gene: NA
j_gene: TRBJ1-3
v_gene: TRBV18
abundance: medium-sized
CDR3nt: TGTGCCAGCTGGTTAGGCGTCTCTGGAAACACCATATATTTT
CDR3aa: CASWLGVSGNTIYF

d_gene: NA
j_gene: TRBJ1-2
v_gene: TRBV5-6
abundance: many
CDR3nt: TGTGCCAGCAGCTTGAGTAGTCTCTCGTCGGGGGGCTACACCTTC
CDR3aa: CASSLSSLSSGGYTF

d_gene: NA
j_gene: TRBJ2-7
v_gene: TRBV9
abundance: medium-sized
CDR3nt: TGTGCCAGCAGCGTTACAGGGAGGTCCGTGGAGGACGAGCAGTACTTC
CDR3aa: CASSVTGRSVEDEQYF

d_gene: NA
j_gene: TRBJ1-5
v_gene: TRBV19
abundance: many
CDR3nt: TGTGCCAGTAGTATAGGACAGGACAATCAGCCCCAGCATTTT
CDR3aa: CASSIGQDNQPQHF

d_gene: TRBD2
j_gene: TRBJ2-5
v_gene: TRBV24-1
abundance: many
CDR3nt: TGTGCCACCAGTGATGACAGCGGGAGGGACCAAGAGACCCAGTACTTC
CDR3aa: CATSDDSGRDQETQYF